Listed below are T cell receptor beta chains from one sample, sequenced in a study of shared clonotypes between healthy human individuals. Only in-frame clones appear in the TCRdb table, and some are missing; sequencing was by immunoSEQ multiplex PCR. The repertoire holds fewer than 1.6 million clones, with approximately 98.5% as singletons. The sample taken for sequencing was naive CD4+ T cells sorted from blood. The receptors derive from a man aged 25 to 45 in good health. Both conserved end residues are part of each CDR3. The order of the fields is clone size, V gene, J gene, D gene, CDR3 protein, CDR3 DNA. A D gene is named only where the DNA matches it firmly. The size entry is marked missing in some rows and otherwise reads once, few, many or a size class.

clone_size: once
v_call: TRBV29-1
j_call: TRBJ2-1
d_call: TRBD2
cdr3_aa: CSVGTSGWSSYNEQFF
cdr3_nt: TGCAGCGTCGGGACTAGCGGGTGGAGCTCCTACAATGAGCAGTTCTTC

clone_size: -
v_call: TRBV30
j_call: TRBJ2-1
d_call: TRBD1
cdr3_aa: CAWSVLNTGGHEQFF
cdr3_nt: TGTGCCTGGAGTGTACTAAATACAGGGGGCCATGAGCAGTTCTTC

clone_size: -
v_call: TRBV5-6
j_call: TRBJ2-7
d_call: TRBD1
cdr3_aa: CASSHRDREGEQYF
cdr3_nt: TGTGCCAGCAGCCACCGGGACAGGGAAGGCGAGCAGTACTTC

clone_size: -
v_call: TRBV10-2
j_call: TRBJ2-3
d_call: -
cdr3_aa: CASSESYDTDTQYF
cdr3_nt: TGCGCCAGCAGTGAGTCTTATGACACAGATACGCAGTATTTT

clone_size: -
v_call: TRBV10-1
j_call: TRBJ2-2
d_call: -
cdr3_aa: CASSVNTGELFF
cdr3_nt: TGCGCCAGCAGCGTGAACACCGGGGAGCTGTTTTTT

clone_size: -
v_call: TRBV5-1
j_call: TRBJ2-1
d_call: TRBD2
cdr3_aa: CASSTGLAGGFENEQFF
cdr3_nt: TGCGCCAGCAGCACCGGACTAGCGGGAGGTTTTGAAAATGAGCAGTTCTTC

clone_size: -
v_call: TRBV19
j_call: TRBJ2-1
d_call: -
cdr3_aa: CASSANGRAGNNEQFF
cdr3_nt: TGTGCCAGTAGTGCCAATGGACGTGCGGGAAACAATGAGCAGTTCTTC

clone_size: -
v_call: TRBV12-5
j_call: TRBJ2-1
d_call: TRBD1
cdr3_aa: CASGLVLGQESYNEQFF
cdr3_nt: TGTGCTAGTGGTTTGGTATTGGGACAGGAGAGCTACAATGAGCAGTTCTTC

clone_size: -
v_call: TRBV19
j_call: TRBJ2-7
d_call: TRBD2
cdr3_aa: CASSKLAGGYEQYF
cdr3_nt: TGTGCCAGTAGTAAGCTAGCGGGAGGATACGAGCAGTACTTC

clone_size: -
v_call: TRBV5-5
j_call: TRBJ1-3
d_call: -
cdr3_aa: CASSLYGNSGNTIYF
cdr3_nt: TGTGCCAGCAGCTTGTACGGAAACTCTGGAAACACCATATATTTT

clone_size: -
v_call: TRBV7-6
j_call: TRBJ2-3
d_call: TRBD2
cdr3_aa: CASGRTSGSTDTQYF
cdr3_nt: TGTGCCAGCGGTCGGACTAGCGGGAGCACAGATACGCAGTATTTT

clone_size: -
v_call: TRBV30
j_call: TRBJ2-1
d_call: TRBD2
cdr3_aa: CAPLTSGSQAEQFF
cdr3_nt: TGTGCCCCACTGACTAGCGGGAGTCAAGCTGAGCAGTTCTTC

clone_size: -
v_call: TRBV5-1
j_call: TRBJ1-4
d_call: -
cdr3_aa: CASSLWGLVDEKLFF
cdr3_nt: TGCGCCAGCAGCTTGTGGGGGCTGGTCGATGAAAAACTGTTTTTT

clone_size: -
v_call: TRBV28
j_call: TRBJ1-4
d_call: -
cdr3_aa: CASVTGATNEKLFF
cdr3_nt: TGTGCCAGTGTTACGGGGGCAACTAATGAAAAACTGTTTTTT

clone_size: -
v_call: TRBV9
j_call: TRBJ2-3
d_call: -
cdr3_aa: CASSVTPVGNGPDTQYF
cdr3_nt: TGTGCCAGCAGCGTCACCCCTGTCGGCAACGGACCAGATACGCAGTATTTT

clone_size: once
v_call: TRBV5-1
j_call: TRBJ2-2
d_call: TRBD2
cdr3_aa: CASSFLAGGPGNTGELFF
cdr3_nt: TGCGCCAGCAGCTTCCTAGCGGGAGGGCCCGGGAACACCGGGGAGCTGTTTTTT

clone_size: -
v_call: TRBV7-2
j_call: TRBJ2-1
d_call: TRBD2
cdr3_aa: CASSFRGVGTSGRRLQFF
cdr3_nt: TGTGCCAGCAGCTTCCGGGGCGTCGGGACTAGCGGGAGAAGATTGCAGTTCTTC

clone_size: -
v_call: TRBV9
j_call: TRBJ2-3
d_call: -
cdr3_aa: CASSVLHRTDTQYF
cdr3_nt: TGTGCCAGCAGCGTTCTACATCGCACAGATACGCAGTATTTT

clone_size: -
v_call: TRBV7-9
j_call: TRBJ2-4
d_call: -
cdr3_aa: CASRPGSVVSKNIQYF
cdr3_nt: TGTGCCAGCCGCCCGGGTAGCGTGGTCTCCAAAAACATTCAGTACTTC

clone_size: -
v_call: TRBV27
j_call: TRBJ1-4
d_call: -
cdr3_aa: CASSPRGTGREKLFF
cdr3_nt: TGTGCCAGCAGTCCCCGGGGCACCGGGCGAGAAAAACTGTTTTTT

clone_size: -
v_call: TRBV18
j_call: TRBJ2-5
d_call: -
cdr3_aa: CASSPQEGETQYF
cdr3_nt: TGTGCCAGCTCACCACAAGAGGGAGAGACCCAGTACTTC

clone_size: -
v_call: TRBV7-9
j_call: TRBJ2-1
d_call: TRBD2
cdr3_aa: CASSSSRTSPNPHHHEQFF
cdr3_nt: TGTGCCAGCAGCTCCTCTCGGACTAGCCCCAACCCACACCACCATGAGCAGTTCTTC

clone_size: -
v_call: TRBV7-9
j_call: TRBJ1-3
d_call: TRBD1
cdr3_aa: CASRVPGQGGNTIYF
cdr3_nt: TGTGCCAGCAGGGTCCCGGGACAGGGAGGAAACACCATATATTTT

clone_size: once
v_call: TRBV19
j_call: TRBJ1-2
d_call: -
cdr3_aa: CASTPLSRDYGYTF
cdr3_nt: TGTGCCAGTACACCCCTTTCCAGGGACTATGGCTACACCTTC

clone_size: -
v_call: TRBV5-1
j_call: TRBJ2-7
d_call: TRBD1
cdr3_aa: CASSPQDRGYEQYF
cdr3_nt: TGCGCCAGCAGTCCGCAAGACAGGGGTTACGAGCAGTACTTC

clone_size: -
v_call: TRBV18
j_call: TRBJ1-1
d_call: -
cdr3_aa: CASSPPTGLNTEAFF
cdr3_nt: TGTGCCAGCTCACCACCAACAGGGTTGAACACTGAAGCTTTCTTT

clone_size: -
v_call: TRBV5-1
j_call: TRBJ2-3
d_call: TRBD1
cdr3_aa: CASSSQGDTDTQYF
cdr3_nt: TGCGCCAGCAGCTCTCAGGGGGACACAGATACGCAGTATTTT

clone_size: -
v_call: TRBV7-9
j_call: TRBJ1-2
d_call: -
cdr3_aa: CASSPWTDYGYTF
cdr3_nt: TGTGCCAGCAGCCCATGGACAGACTATGGCTACACCTTC

clone_size: -
v_call: TRBV7-2
j_call: TRBJ1-5
d_call: -
cdr3_aa: CASTQGGPQHF
cdr3_nt: TGTGCCAGCACCCAAGGGGGACCCCAGCATTTT

clone_size: -
v_call: TRBV6-1
j_call: TRBJ1-5
d_call: TRBD1
cdr3_aa: CASRAGGAHQPQHF
cdr3_nt: TGTGCCAGCAGGGCAGGGGGCGCGCATCAGCCCCAGCATTTT

clone_size: -
v_call: TRBV11-2
j_call: TRBJ2-1
d_call: -
cdr3_aa: CASSLVRASPRIGYSEQFF
cdr3_nt: TGTGCCAGCAGCTTAGTTCGGGCTAGCCCCCGCATAGGATACAGTGAGCAGTTCTTC

clone_size: once
v_call: TRBV28
j_call: TRBJ2-5
d_call: -
cdr3_aa: CASSFLDRETQYF
cdr3_nt: TGTGCCAGCAGTTTTTTGGACAGAGAGACCCAGTACTTC

clone_size: -
v_call: TRBV5-1
j_call: TRBJ1-2
d_call: -
cdr3_aa: CASSLGFGEGYTF
cdr3_nt: TGCGCCAGCAGCTTGGGATTTGGGGAAGGCTACACCTTC

clone_size: -
v_call: TRBV6-6
j_call: TRBJ2-7
d_call: -
cdr3_aa: CASRYGISGSSYEQYF
cdr3_nt: TGTGCCAGCAGATACGGTATCTCCGGGAGCTCCTACGAGCAGTACTTC

clone_size: once
v_call: TRBV2
j_call: TRBJ2-7
d_call: TRBD2
cdr3_aa: CASRETSDSYEQYF
cdr3_nt: TGTGCCAGCAGGGAGACTAGCGACTCCTACGAGCAGTACTTC

clone_size: -
v_call: TRBV29-1
j_call: TRBJ1-1
d_call: -
cdr3_aa: CSAEGGDRTEAFF
cdr3_nt: TGCAGCGCCGAGGGGGGTGATCGGACTGAAGCTTTCTTT

clone_size: -
v_call: TRBV10-3
j_call: TRBJ1-2
d_call: -
cdr3_aa: CAIDSPGRYGYTF
cdr3_nt: TGTGCCATCGACAGCCCCGGGCGCTATGGCTACACCTTC

clone_size: -
v_call: TRBV9
j_call: TRBJ2-7
d_call: -
cdr3_aa: CASSVNQISYEQYF
cdr3_nt: TGTGCCAGCAGCGTAAACCAGATCTCGTACGAGCAGTACTTC

clone_size: -
v_call: TRBV5-5
j_call: TRBJ2-2
d_call: -
cdr3_aa: CASSLVKVAGELFF
cdr3_nt: TGTGCCAGCAGCTTGGTAAAAGTGGCCGGGGAGCTGTTTTTT

clone_size: -
v_call: TRBV4-1
j_call: TRBJ2-7
d_call: TRBD2
cdr3_aa: CASSRHSGTSGSSYEQYF
cdr3_nt: TGCGCCAGCAGCCGGCATTCCGGGACTAGCGGGAGCTCCTACGAGCAGTACTTC

clone_size: once
v_call: TRBV9
j_call: TRBJ2-5
d_call: -
cdr3_aa: CASSVVGRGFVETQYF
cdr3_nt: TGTGCCAGCAGCGTAGTTGGCCGAGGCTTTGTGGAGACCCAGTACTTC

clone_size: -
v_call: TRBV6-1
j_call: TRBJ1-3
d_call: -
cdr3_aa: CASQFSGNTIYF
cdr3_nt: TGTGCCAGCCAGTTCTCTGGAAACACCATATATTTT

clone_size: once
v_call: TRBV5-1
j_call: TRBJ2-6
d_call: -
cdr3_aa: CASSLESGANVLTF
cdr3_nt: TGCGCCAGCAGCTTGGAATCTGGGGCCAACGTCCTGACTTTC

clone_size: -
v_call: TRBV5-1
j_call: TRBJ2-3
d_call: TRBD2
cdr3_aa: CASSPLAGGMADTQYF
cdr3_nt: TGCGCCAGCAGCCCCCTAGCGGGAGGGATGGCAGATACGCAGTATTTT

clone_size: -
v_call: TRBV28
j_call: TRBJ2-1
d_call: TRBD2
cdr3_aa: CASSIQVAGASTYNEQFF
cdr3_nt: TGTGCCAGCAGTATACAGGTGGCGGGAGCAAGCACCTACAATGAGCAGTTCTTC

clone_size: -
v_call: TRBV7-2
j_call: TRBJ2-1
d_call: -
cdr3_aa: CASSIGGVQISYNEQFF
cdr3_nt: TGTGCCAGCAGCATCGGCGGGGTCCAGATCTCCTACAATGAGCAGTTCTTC

clone_size: -
v_call: TRBV28
j_call: TRBJ2-7
d_call: -
cdr3_aa: CASSLLPYEQYF
cdr3_nt: TGTGCCAGCAGTTTACTACCCTACGAGCAGTACTTC

clone_size: -
v_call: TRBV18
j_call: TRBJ2-2
d_call: -
cdr3_aa: CASSPRLASTGELFF
cdr3_nt: TGTGCCAGCTCACCACGGCTAGCGAGCACCGGGGAGCTGTTTTTT

clone_size: -
v_call: TRBV5-1
j_call: TRBJ2-1
d_call: -
cdr3_aa: CASSLVLGSGYNEQFF
cdr3_nt: TGCGCCAGCAGCTTGGTTCTGGGGTCGGGCTACAATGAGCAGTTCTTC

clone_size: -
v_call: TRBV4-2
j_call: TRBJ1-5
d_call: -
cdr3_aa: CASSVGSEGPQHF
cdr3_nt: TGTGCCAGCAGCGTAGGGAGTGAGGGGCCCCAGCATTTT